These T cell receptor beta chains were read from a single sample in a study of blood T cell repertoires in COVID-19. The method was immunoSEQ multiplex PCR; TCRdb's version includes in-frame clones alone and lacks a portion of them. The top ten hold 3.3% of the sample, which has about 240,000 clones, around 86% seen once. Sequenced sample: PBMCs or T cells enriched from blood (not recorded which). The source of these receptors is a woman between 35 and 50 years old with acute COVID-19. Each CDR3 is given with its conserved first and last residue. D genes are given only for firm matches. Clone size is given for some rows only: seen once, a few or many times, or a class if the clone is expanded.

clone_size d_call j_call v_call cdr3_nt cdr3_aa
NA TRBD1 TRBJ2-7 TRBV29-1 TGCAGCGTTGTTGACAGGGTTGAGCAGTACTTC CSVVDRVEQYF
NA NA TRBJ1-1 TRBV29-1 TGCAGCGTTGACAGGGGCGTCACTGAAGCTTTCTTT CSVDRGVTEAFF
NA TRBD2 TRBJ2-3 TRBV28 TGTGCCAGCAGATCTAGCGGGTCGGGAGATACGCAGTATTTT CASRSSGSGDTQYF
once TRBD2 TRBJ2-1 TRBV4-1 TGCGCCAGCAGCCAACTAGCGGGAGGGAATGAGCAGTTCTTC CASSQLAGGNEQFF
NA TRBD2 TRBJ2-3 TRBV6-8 TGTGCCAGCAGTTATTTTCTAGCGGAACCAAAAGATACGCAGTATTTT CASSYFLAEPKDTQYF
NA NA TRBJ1-3 TRBV5-3 TGTGCCAGAAGCCTGGGGACAAGCTCTGGAAACACCATATATTTT CARSLGTSSGNTIYF
few TRBD1 TRBJ1-1 TRBV7-9 TGTGCCAGCAGGACCCGGGACAGTGAAGCTTTCTTT CASRTRDSEAFF
NA TRBD2 TRBJ2-5 TRBV5-4 TGTGCCAGCAGCTTAGGACTAGCACTAGAGACCCAGTACTTC CASSLGLALETQYF
NA NA TRBJ2-2 TRBV9 TGTGCCAGCAGCGTAAATAGCCTGAACACCGGGGAGCTGTTTTTT CASSVNSLNTGELFF
NA TRBD2 TRBJ2-1 TRBV28 TGTGCCAGCAGTTTAACCGCCGGGCCGAGGGGACTAGCGGGAGGCAATGAGCAGTTCTTC CASSLTAGPRGLAGGNEQFF
NA TRBD1 TRBJ1-5 TRBV2 TGTGCCAGCAGTATTGGGACAGCGGCTAGCAATCAGCCCCAGCATTTT CASSIGTAASNQPQHF
NA TRBD2 TRBJ2-2 TRBV10-1 TGCGCCAGCAGCGGGACTAGCGGAGCCGGGGAGCTGTTTTTT CASSGTSGAGELFF
many TRBD1 TRBJ1-1 TRBV4-2 TGTGCCAGCAGCCACCGAACAGGGGACACTGAAGCTTTCTTT CASSHRTGDTEAFF
NA NA TRBJ2-7 TRBV29-1 TGCAGCGCTGGACACAACGGCGAGCAGTACTTC CSAGHNGEQYF
NA NA TRBJ2-1 TRBV12-3/TRBV12-4 TGTGCCAGCAGGATACTAGTTGGTGAGCAGTTCTTC CASRILVGEQFF
NA NA TRBJ1-5 TRBV5-1 TGCGCCAGCAGCTTGGAGACAGACGAGGTAAGCAATCAGCCCCAGCATTTT CASSLETDEVSNQPQHF
NA TRBD1 TRBJ2-7 TRBV29-1 TGCAGCGCTAACAGGGGTGGGTACGAGCAGTACTTC CSANRGGYEQYF
once NA TRBJ1-5 TRBV23-1 TGCGCCAGCAGTCACCACAGGGACGGGCGCAATCAGCCCCAGCATTTT CASSHHRDGRNQPQHF
NA TRBD1 TRBJ2-1 TRBV2 TGTGCCAGCCCCACGGGACAGAATATGAATGAGCAGTTCTTC CASPTGQNMNEQFF
NA TRBD2 TRBJ2-3 TRBV10-3 TGTGCCATTAAACAAACTAGCGGGAGTACGAATACGCAGTATTTT CAIKQTSGSTNTQYF
NA TRBD2 TRBJ2-2 TRBV19 TGTGCCAGCAAGGATGTAGCGGGAGGCCTCGGGGAGCTGTTTTTT CASKDVAGGLGELFF
NA NA TRBJ1-1 TRBV5-1 TGCGCCAGCAGGTCAGGGATGTACGAGTGGACTGAAGCTTTCTTT CASRSGMYEWTEAFF
NA TRBD1 TRBJ2-5 TRBV3-1/TRBV3-2 TGTGCCAGCAGCACCAACCGGGACAGGCTCCAAGAGACCCAGTACTTC CASSTNRDRLQETQYF
once NA TRBJ1-3 TRBV27 TGTGCCAGTTCCACAGGCACTACCGGAAACACCATATATTTT CASSTGTTGNTIYF
NA NA TRBJ2-1 TRBV9 TGTGCCAGCAGCGCGGGAGATGAGCAGTTCTTC CASSAGDEQFF
NA NA TRBJ2-1 TRBV14 TGTGCCAGCAGTCAGACTCTAAGCTCCTACAATGAGCAGTTCTTC CASSQTLSSYNEQFF
NA NA TRBJ2-3 TRBV6-6 TGTGCCAGCAGTTGGGACTTAACAGATACGCAGTATTTT CASSWDLTDTQYF
once NA TRBJ2-7 TRBV11-2 TGTGCCAGCAGCTACATTACAGGGCTCGAGCAGTACTTC CASSYITGLEQYF
NA TRBD2 TRBJ2-2 TRBV18 TGTGCCAGCTCCATACTAGCGGGAGGGCCAACGGTCACCGGGGAGCTGTTTTTT CASSILAGGPTVTGELFF
NA NA TRBJ1-2 TRBV7-2 TGTGCCAGCAGCTTAGTTTGGGGCGACGGGAACTATGGCTACACCTTC CASSLVWGDGNYGYTF
once NA TRBJ2-2 TRBV28 TGTGCCAGCAGTACCCTATGGGGGCAATCGAACACCGGGGAGCTGTTTTTT CASSTLWGQSNTGELFF
once NA TRBJ1-1 TRBV29-1 TGCAGCGTTGATAGGAACACTGAAGCTTTCTTT CSVDRNTEAFF
NA NA TRBJ2-3 TRBV29-1 TGCAGCGGGGCAGAGATTTCAGATACGCAGTATTTT CSGAEISDTQYF
NA TRBD1 TRBJ1-2 TRBV5-4 TGTGCCAGCAGCCCTCAGACAGGGACCAACTATGGCTACACCTTC CASSPQTGTNYGYTF
few NA TRBJ1-4 TRBV6-6 TGTGCCAGCAGTTACGGGGGCTGGGAAAAACTGTTTTTT CASSYGGWEKLFF
few NA TRBJ1-1 TRBV7-2 TGTGCCAGCAGCTTAGCTGGCCGGGGAAACACTGAAGCTTTCTTT CASSLAGRGNTEAFF
NA TRBD2 TRBJ2-5 TRBV11-3 TGTGCCAGCAGCTTAGACGGACTAGCGGGAGGGTGGGAGACCCAGTACTTC CASSLDGLAGGWETQYF
NA TRBD1 TRBJ1-2 TRBV3-1/TRBV3-2 TGTGCCAGCAGCCAAGGACTGGGGAGGACAGGGGTCTATGGCTACACCTTC CASSQGLGRTGVYGYTF
few TRBD1 TRBJ1-4 TRBV19 TGTGCCAGTAAAGAACAGGGGTCTTCTAATGAAAAACTGTTTTTT CASKEQGSSNEKLFF
once NA TRBJ2-2 TRBV7-9 TGTGCCAGCAGCTTAGGGCTCCCGAACACCGGGGAGCTGTTTTTT CASSLGLPNTGELFF
NA TRBD2 TRBJ2-1 TRBV2 TGTGCCAGCAGTGAAGCGAGTCTTGCGGGAGGTGGCTACAATGAGCAGTTCTTC CASSEASLAGGGYNEQFF
few TRBD2 TRBJ2-7 TRBV14 TGTGCCAGCAGCAAAGAGACCCTAGCGGGATACGAGCAGTACTTC CASSKETLAGYEQYF
NA NA TRBJ1-4 TRBV18 TGTGCCACGAGCCTGGCAACTAATGAAAAACTGTTTTTT CATSLATNEKLFF
NA NA TRBJ1-3 TRBV2 TGTGCCAGCAGTGACCCCTTCAGTGGAAACACCATATATTTT CASSDPFSGNTIYF